The rows below give T cell receptor beta chains drawn from one sample of a study of blood T cells in healthy people across ages. TCRdb passed the 5' RACE reads through MiXCR, listing each CDR3 protein once. The sample includes about 720,000 distinct CDR3 sequences, 22% of them seen just once. The sequenced material came from blood. These receptors originate from a man between 70 and 80 years old in good health. Both conserved end residues are part of each CDR3. Each record gives: J gene, V gene, D gene, clone size, CDR3 DNA, CDR3 protein. D genes are given only for firm matches. The size field is filled for only some rows; it gives once, few, many or a size class.

TRBJ2-1	TRBV11-2	-	-	TGTGCCAGCAGCTTAGATGTACGGACCTTTTACAATGAGCAGTTCTTC	CASSLDVRTFYNEQFF
TRBJ2-3	TRBV20-1	-	-	TGCAGTGCTAGAGATCTGGACTCCACAGATACGCAGTATTTT	CSARDLDSTDTQYF
TRBJ2-1	TRBV12-3/TRBV12-4	-	many	TGTGCCAGCAACCTAGGGGAGAGTGAGCAGTTCTTC	CASNLGESEQFF
TRBJ1-3	TRBV3-1	-	-	TGTGCCAGCAGCCAAGGTCCGGGGTACGGAAACACCATATATTTT	CASSQGPGYGNTIYF
TRBJ2-1	TRBV5-1	-	few	TGCGCCAGCAGCGGGGTAGCTGGGAATGAGCAGTTCTTC	CASSGVAGNEQFF
TRBJ1-4	TRBV20-1	-	-	TGCAGTGCTAGACAGAGAAGGTCGGCCAGGAGCCTTGCAACTAATGAAAAACTGTTTTTT	CSARQRRSARSLATNEKLFF
TRBJ2-6	TRBV6-1	-	-	TGTGCCAGCAGTGAAGCGGGACAGATTGGAGGGGCCAACGTCCCGACTTTC	CASSEAGQIGGANVPTF
TRBJ1-2	TRBV29-1	-	few	TGCAGCGTTGGAGCAACAGGAAACTGTGGCTACACCTTC	CSVGATGNCGYTF
TRBJ1-1	TRBV6-2/TRBV6-3	-	-	TGTGCCAGCAGGGACGGCGGGGCCACTGAAGCTTTCTTT	CASRDGGATEAFF
TRBJ1-1	TRBV29-1	-	-	TGCAGCGTTGGCGGAGAGGGCCGTCGAGAAGCTTTCTTT	CSVGGEGRREAFF
TRBJ2-1	TRBV5-5	TRBD2	many	TGTGCCAGCAGCTTGGACCTAGCGGGGGGGCCGGTGATGAATGAGCAGTTCTTC	CASSLDLAGGPVMNEQFF
TRBJ2-1	TRBV9	TRBD2	-	TGTGCCAGCAGCGTAGGCCTAGCGGACCACAATGAGCAGTTCTTC	CASSVGLADHNEQFF
TRBJ2-1	TRBV6-2/TRBV6-3	-	-	TGTGCCAGCACCAAGCGACTAGCCTACAATGAGCAGTTCTTC	CASTKRLAYNEQFF
TRBJ1-3	TRBV6-1	-	few	TGTGCCAGCAGTCCCGCGACAGTAGCCTCTGGAAACACCATATATTTT	CASSPATVASGNTIYF
TRBJ2-3	TRBV5-1	TRBD2	-	TGCGCCAGCAGCTTGGAGACTAGCGGGAAGACAGATACGCAGTATTTT	CASSLETSGKTDTQYF
TRBJ2-1	TRBV30	TRBD2	-	TGTGCCTGGATGGGTAGCGGGAGCGCCTACAATGAGCAGTTCTTC	CAWMGSGSAYNEQFF
TRBJ2-7	TRBV7-2	-	-	TGTGCCAGCAGCTTAACGAGGGATACCTACGAGCAGTACTTC	CASSLTRDTYEQYF
TRBJ1-2	TRBV7-9	-	-	TGTGCCAGCAGCCTTGACCACTATGGCTACACCTTC	CASSLDHYGYTF
TRBJ2-1	TRBV7-2	TRBD1	few	TGTGCCAGCAGCCAGGGACAGGGGTACAATGAGCAGTTCTTC	CASSQGQGYNEQFF
TRBJ1-1	TRBV9	-	-	TGTGCCAGCAGCGTAGAGCCGGCAGGCACTGAAGCTTTCTTT	CASSVEPAGTEAFF
TRBJ2-7	TRBV12-3/TRBV12-4	-	few	TGTGCCAGCAGTTTCCAGCAGGGCTCCTACGAGCAGTACTTC	CASSFQQGSYEQYF
TRBJ2-7	TRBV10-1	-	few	TGCGCCAGCAGTGTCTCCGGTGAACCCTACGAGCAGTACTTC	CASSVSGEPYEQYF
TRBJ2-1	TRBV3-1	TRBD2	-	TGTGCCAGCAGCCGGGGGACTAACAATGGGCAATTCTTC	CASSRGTNNGQFF
TRBJ1-1	TRBV28	TRBD1	few	TGTGCCAGCAGTTGGAACAGGGGGCAGGAAGCTTTCTTT	CASSWNRGQEAFF
TRBJ2-1	TRBV20-1	-	-	TGCAGTGCCACAAAGGCCCCCAATGAGCAGTTCTTC	CSATKAPNEQFF
TRBJ2-1	TRBV12-3/TRBV12-4	TRBD2	-	TGTGCCAGCAGTTTGTCGGGACTACTCAATGAGCAGTTCTTC	CASSLSGLLNEQFF
TRBJ2-4	TRBV6-1	-	few	TGTGCCAGCAGGGGGGCCGAGCTAGCCAAAAACATTCAGTACTTC	CASRGAELAKNIQYF
TRBJ2-2	TRBV11-2	TRBD2	few	TGTGCCAGCAGCCCGCCGGACCCCATAGCGCAGACTAGCGGGAGAAGAGGCACCGGGGAGCTGTTTTTT	CASSPPDPIAQTSGRRGTGELFF
TRBJ2-7	TRBV7-8	TRBD2	-	TGTGCCAGCAGCTTAGGGCAGCGGGGTACCTACGAGCAGTACTTC	CASSLGQRGTYEQYF
TRBJ1-4	TRBV19	-	-	TGTGCCAGTAGTCCGACTCGTCTCCTTGAAAAACTGTTTTTT	CASSPTRLLEKLFF
TRBJ2-1	TRBV25-1	TRBD2	-	TGTGCCAGCAGTGCTGCGGGGGGCTCCTACAATGAGCGGTTCTTC	CASSAAGGSYNERFF
TRBJ1-2	TRBV29-1	-	-	TGCAGCGTCCTAGAGGACGGCGCCTATGGCTACACCTTC	CSVLEDGAYGYTF
TRBJ1-2	TRBV20-1	TRBD1	many	TGCAGTGCTTCTGACCGGGACAGGGTCCACGGCTACACCTTC	CSASDRDRVHGYTF
TRBJ2-5	TRBV12-3/TRBV12-4	-	-	TGTGCCAGCAGGGATACACGGGGGCAAGAGACCCAGTACTTC	CASRDTRGQETQYF
TRBJ2-3	TRBV5-1	-	few	TGCGCCAGCAGCTTTGAAAATGGGGGATTGAGCACAGATACGCAGTATTTT	CASSFENGGLSTDTQYF
TRBJ2-3	TRBV19	TRBD2	-	TGTGCCAGTACTACCACTAGCGGGGGAATCGGAAGCACAGATACGCAGTATTTT	CASTTTSGGIGSTDTQYF
TRBJ1-5	TRBV12-3/TRBV12-4	-	-	TGTGCCAGCACCTTTGGGCCGGCTGAAACGCCCCAGCATTTT	CASTFGPAETPQHF
TRBJ1-2	TRBV6-6	TRBD1	-	TGTGCCAGCAGTCGTGGACAGGGGGCTAACAACTATGGCTACACCTTC	CASSRGQGANNYGYTF
TRBJ2-1	TRBV3-1	TRBD1	few	TGTGCCAGCAGCCAAGAAGGCGGCAGGGGGCATGAGCAGTTCTTC	CASSQEGGRGHEQFF
TRBJ2-1	TRBV3-1	-	few	TGTGCCAGCAGCCAAGAGATTATAGGTCGAAATCCGACTTACAATGAGCAGTTCTTC	CASSQEIIGRNPTYNEQFF
TRBJ1-1	TRBV12-3/TRBV12-4	-	many	TGTGCCAGCAGTAGTCGGACAGCGAACACTGAAGCTTTCTTT	CASSSRTANTEAFF
TRBJ2-3	TRBV5-1	TRBD2	few	TGCGCCAGCAGCTTGGTAGCGGGTACGCAGTATTTT	CASSLVAGTQYF
TRBJ1-6	TRBV20-1	-	-	TGCAGTGCTGACTCGGCGGGGGCGAATTCACCCCTCCACTTT	CSADSAGANSPLHF
TRBJ2-3	TRBV5-1	-	few	TGCGCCAGCAGCGCACCATCCCGGGACTTCACAGATACGCAGTATTTT	CASSAPSRDFTDTQYF
TRBJ2-1	TRBV28	-	few	TGTGCCAGCAGTTCGATTCACTACGAGCAGTCCTTC	CASSSIHYEQSF
TRBJ1-1	TRBV20-1	TRBD1	few	TGCAGTTCTACAGGGGCTGGCACTGAAGCTTTCTTT	CSSTGAGTEAFF
TRBJ2-6	TRBV20-1	TRBD1	few	TGCAGTGCTAGGGGGCGGGACAGGGTTTCTTCTGGGGCCAACGTCCTGACTTTC	CSARGRDRVSSGANVLTF
TRBJ1-1	TRBV20-1	-	many	TGCAGTGCTAGTACTTCGATGAACACTGAAGCTTTCTTT	CSASTSMNTEAFF
TRBJ2-1	TRBV12-3/TRBV12-4	TRBD1	few	TGTGCCAGCAGTCGGGGACAGGGGGTTTCGGTGAATGAGCAGTTCTTC	CASSRGQGVSVNEQFF
TRBJ1-2	TRBV20-1	-	-	TGCAGTGCTAATACGGGACCGTCCCGGCTGGGCTATGGCTACACCTTC	CSANTGPSRLGYGYTF
TRBJ2-2	TRBV5-1	-	-	TGCGCCAGCAGCCTACATAACACCGGGGAGCTGTTTTTT	CASSLHNTGELFF
TRBJ1-2	TRBV7-3	-	-	TGTGCCAGCAGCTTAAATTTCCTGGGGGACTATGGCTACACCTTC	CASSLNFLGDYGYTF
TRBJ2-1	TRBV24-1	-	few	TGTGCCACCAGTGATTTGGCACACCAGTTCTTC	CATSDLAHQFF
TRBJ1-1	TRBV14	-	-	TGTGCCAGCAGCCGGGACATCGTAACTGAAGCTTTCTTT	CASSRDIVTEAFF
TRBJ1-5	TRBV12-3/TRBV12-4	TRBD1	-	TGTGCCAGCAGTTTCTCGGGACAGGGCGATCAGCCCCAGCATTTT	CASSFSGQGDQPQHF
TRBJ1-5	TRBV12-3/TRBV12-4	-	few	TGTGCCAGCAGTTTATTTGAGTCTAATCAGCCCCAGCATTTT	CASSLFESNQPQHF
TRBJ2-6	TRBV6-5	-	-	TGTGCCAGCAGTTACCTGACCCGGGGAGGATCTGGGGCCAACGTCCTGACTTTC	CASSYLTRGGSGANVLTF
TRBJ1-1	TRBV10-3	-	-	TGTGCCACACGGGGCCCTGGGTCACTGAACACTGAAGCTTTCTTT	CATRGPGSLNTEAFF
TRBJ1-2	TRBV20-1	TRBD1	-	TGCAGTGCTAGAGAAGGGGACAGGGAGTATGGCTACACCTTC	CSAREGDREYGYTF
TRBJ2-7	TRBV2	-	-	TGTGCCAACAGTGAAGAAGGTTTGTCCGAGCAGTACTTC	CANSEEGLSEQYF